The T cell receptor beta chain under discussion was sequenced for a study of OX40 agonist ivuxolimab in advanced cancers. Study details: Patients received the agonistic anti-OX40 (CD134) antibody ivuxolimab. Partial responses were seen in three patients, one with hepatocellular carcinoma and two with cutaneous melanoma.

Libraries were prepared by immunoSEQ multiplex PCR; TCRdb keeps only in-frame clonotypes and omits some of them. The table has around 60,000 clones, about nine tenths seen once. The CDR3 is 15 residues long. The V gene's germline CDR1 is SGHTA and CDR2 FQGNSA. Losses at the gene ends were 5 bases for V and 6 bases for J; bases not matched to a gene: 9. The material was CD4+ or CD8+ T cells sorted from blood, obtained in a trial of the OX40 agonist ivuxolimab. The chain has TRBV7-2 and TRBJ1-5; 8 bases agree with TRBD1. This clonotype originated in an adult with an advanced solid tumor such as melanoma, head and neck, liver or kidney cancer. CDR3 region: CASSPGQGWGQPQHF. The CDR3 nucleotides are TGTGCCAGCAGCCCTGGACAGGGCTGGGGTCAGCCCCAGCATTTT. The variable domain in full, with the rest retrieved from reference TRBV7-2 and TRBJ1-5, is GAGVSQSPSNKVTEKGKDVELRCDPISGHTALYWYRQSLGQGLEFLIYFQGNSAPDKSGLPSDRFSAERTGGSVSTLTIQRTQQEDSAVYLCASSPGQGWGQPQHFGDGTRLSIL.